This TCR beta chain was obtained from a study of PD-1 blockade in classical Hodgkin lymphoma. As for the study in general: Intravenous infusions of nivolumab 3 mg/kg reached patients every 2 weeks.

Profiling relied on immunoSEQ multiplex PCR, and the TCRdb table lists in-frame clones only, not all of them. The sample shows 66,000 or so clones, about 64% of them seen only once. The CDR3 covers 15 residues. Germline values: CDR1 LNHDA, CDR2 SQIVND (reference sequence). Between the trimmed V and J ends, which lost 6 bases and 2 bases, there was a span of 14 bases. No patient escaped relapse after autologous stem cell transplantation, and brentuximab vedotin exposure varied. Study-wide results and caveats: Newly diagnosed patients and complete responders had comparable diversity at baseline.

Worth noting for this clone: The antigen is undetermined.

The TCR comes from a human donor with classical Hodgkin lymphoma. The rearrangement uses TRBV19 and TRBJ1-3; D might be TRBD1 (6 bases). Here the sequenced sample was peripheral blood mononuclear cells (PBMCs), taken before the second cycle of nivolumab. The CDR3 region has the DNA TGTGCCAGTAGGAGGACAGCTGAGACTGGAAACACCATATATTTT. Residues: CASRRTAETGNTIYF.